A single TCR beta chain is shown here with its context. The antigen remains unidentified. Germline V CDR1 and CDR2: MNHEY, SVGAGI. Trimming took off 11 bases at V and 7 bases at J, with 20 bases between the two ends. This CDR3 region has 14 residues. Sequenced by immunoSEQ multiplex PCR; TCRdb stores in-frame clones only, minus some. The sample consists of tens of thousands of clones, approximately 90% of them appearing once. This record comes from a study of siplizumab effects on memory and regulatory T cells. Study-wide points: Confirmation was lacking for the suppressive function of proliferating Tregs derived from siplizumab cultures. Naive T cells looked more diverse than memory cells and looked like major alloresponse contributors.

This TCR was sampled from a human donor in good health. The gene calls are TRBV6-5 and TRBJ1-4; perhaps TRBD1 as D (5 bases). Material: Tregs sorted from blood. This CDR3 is CASSPGLWAEKLFF. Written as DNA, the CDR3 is TGTGCCTCCTCTCCGGGACTCTGGGCTGAAAAACTGTTTTTT.